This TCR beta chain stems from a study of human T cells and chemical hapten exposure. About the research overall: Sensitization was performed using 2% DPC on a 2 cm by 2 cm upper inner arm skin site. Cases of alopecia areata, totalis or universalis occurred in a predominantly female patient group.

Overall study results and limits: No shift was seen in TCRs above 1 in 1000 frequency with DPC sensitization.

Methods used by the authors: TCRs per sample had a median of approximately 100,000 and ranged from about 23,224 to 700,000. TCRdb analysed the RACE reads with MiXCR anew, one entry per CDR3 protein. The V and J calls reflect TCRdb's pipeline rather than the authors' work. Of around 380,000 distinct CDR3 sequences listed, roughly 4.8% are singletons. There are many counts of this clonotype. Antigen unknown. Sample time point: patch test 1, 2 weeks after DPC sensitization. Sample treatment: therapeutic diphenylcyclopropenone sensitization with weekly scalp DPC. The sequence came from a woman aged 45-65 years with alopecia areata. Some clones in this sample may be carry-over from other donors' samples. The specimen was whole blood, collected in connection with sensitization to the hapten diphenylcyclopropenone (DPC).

The CDR3 loop is CANHIADSTYEQYF. The DNA for the CDR3 is TGTGCCAACCACATTGCCGACAGTACCTACGAGCAGTACTTC. The V gene is TRBV27, the J gene TRBJ2-7, with D possibly being TRBD1 (5 bases). This CDR3 is built from 14 residues. Germline CDR1 is MNHEY and CDR2 is SMNVEV (reference sequence). The V gene lost 10 bases and the J gene lost 2 bases, with 18 bases spanning the gap.